The 22 T cell receptor beta chains presented below share a single source sample, sequenced in a study of early T cells in non-severe SARS-CoV-2 infection. Using its own MiXCR run on the 5' RACE reads, TCRdb lists one record per CDR3 protein. The table has 45,000 to 70,000 distinct CDR3 sequences, 11% seen once. The material sequenced was whole blood. The source is an adult who was a healthcare worker with PCR-confirmed SARS-CoV-2 infection or an uninfected control (not recorded which).

Ten or more counts support this clonotype. V and J are TRBV27 and TRBJ1-1; D might be TRBD1 (6 bases). The CDR3 runs 14 residues. V dropped 8 bases and J dropped 1 base, with 14 bases sitting between them. Per the germline V gene, CDR1 is MNHEY and CDR2 is SMNVEV (reference sequence). The CDR3 DNA reads TGTGCCAGCTGGGTACAGGGTCCGAACACTGAAGCTTTCTTT. Translated, it gives CASWVQGPNTEAFF.

The V gene is TRBV6-5, the J gene TRBJ2-1; a possible D gene is TRBD1 (5 bases). The length of the CDR3 is 11 residues. Trimming took 6 bases from V and 8 from J, leaving 8 bases between them. Per germline, CDR1 MNHEY and CDR2 SVGAGI. The CDR3 region has the DNA TGTGCCAGCAGCAGGGATTATGAGCAGTTCTTC. This codes for CASSRDYEQFF.

This sequence joins TRBV7-9 and TRBJ1-1; possibly TRBD1 for D (5 bases). The V end lost 4 bases, the J end lost 4 bases, and 19 bases lay between the germline ends. The CDR3 is made up of 16 amino acids. Germline V CDR1 and CDR2: SEHNR, FQNEAQ (reference sequence). CDR3: CASSWDRDGGATEAFF. CDR3 DNA: TGTGCCAGCAGCTGGGACCGGGACGGGGGAGCCACTGAAGCTTTCTTT.

This clonotype has at least ten counts. The chain combines TRBV7-2 with TRBJ2-7, with D uncertain. V was clipped by 5 bases and J by 3 bases, with 2 bases between them. CDR1 is SGHTA, CDR2 FQGNSA, per germline. The CDR3 contains 10 residues. The CDR3 reads CASSNYEQYF. The CDR3, as DNA: TGTGCCAGCAGCAACTACGAGCAGTACTTC.

The chain combines TRBV28 with TRBJ2-6; unclear D gene. The V end lost 10 bases, the J end lost 0 bases, and 16 bases lay between the germline ends. The CDR3 runs to 16 residues. Germline lookup yields CDR1 MDHEN and CDR2 SYDVKM. DNA of the CDR3: TGTGCCACCCCGGCGGCTCCGAGCTCTGGGGCCAACGTCCTGACTTTC. Encoded protein: CATPAAPSSGANVLTF.

This clonotype was found a few times. The V gene is TRBV27, the J gene TRBJ1-1; D unresolved. V gave up 8 bases and J gave up 1 base, with 11 bases separating them. Looked up from germline, CDR1 is MNHEY and CDR2 is SMNVEV (reference sequence). This CDR3 spans 13 amino acids. The CDR3: CASCYQANTEAFF. The CDR3 nucleotides read TGTGCCAGCTGCTATCAGGCGAACACTGAAGCTTTCTTT.

V gene TRBV20-1 combines with J gene TRBJ1-1; 7 bases line up with TRBD1. Trimming removed 1 base from V and 3 bases from J; junction bases left unmatched: 2. CDR1 DFQATT and CDR2 SNEGSKA come from the germline V gene (reference sequence). This CDR3 contains 13 residues. The CDR3, as DNA: TGCAGTGCTAGAGGACAGGGAGACACTGAAGCTTTCTTT. This codes for CSARGQGDTEAFF.

This clonotype was picked up a small number of times. The chain couples TRBV6-5 to TRBJ1-6; D may be TRBD1 (6 bases). CDR3 length: 14 amino acids. Germline values: CDR1 MNHEY, CDR2 SVGAGI. Trimming cost V 7 bases and J 8 bases, with 15 bases left between them. CDR3 in amino acids: CASTYRDTHSPLHF. The CDR3 DNA follows: TGTGCCAGCACCTACCGGGACACCCATTCACCCCTCCACTTT.

V and J are TRBV6-1 and TRBJ1-4, with 7 bases aligning to TRBD1. Germline V gene lookup returns CDR1 MNHNS and CDR2 SASEGT. There are 13 residues in the CDR3. The junction had 7 bases not matched to a gene; V was cut back by 8 bases and J by 7 bases. This CDR3 is CASVRGQGEKLFF. CDR3 in DNA: TGTGCCAGCGTTAGGGGGCAGGGTGAAAAACTGTTTTTT.

This clonotype showed up many times. V usage is TRBV5-1 and J usage is TRBJ2-5, with TRBD1 identical over 7 bases. The CDR3 sequence is 16 residues long. Germline lookup yields CDR1 SGHRS and CDR2 YFSETQ. After removal of 4 bases from V and 4 bases from J, the junction contained 13 bases not matched to a gene. In DNA, the CDR3 is TGCGCCAGCAGCACGACAGGGAGTGAGGTCGGAGAGACCCAGTACTTC. The encoded protein is CASSTTGSEVGETQYF.

In its sample, this clonotype was seen many times. The chain links TRBV27 to TRBJ2-7; weak D call: TRBD1 (6 bases). The V gene lost 5 bases and the J gene lost 5 bases, with 16 bases spanning the gap. The CDR3 runs to 14 residues. CDR1 and CDR2 (germline): MNHEY, SMNVEV (reference sequence). The CDR3 bases are TGTGCCAGCAGTCGCTCGGGACAACCCAACGAGCAGTACTTC. Encoded protein: CASSRSGQPNEQYF.

This clonotype was picked up a small number of times. The gene calls are TRBV20-1 and TRBJ2-1; 9 bases map to TRBD2. The V gene's germline CDR1 is DFQATT and CDR2 SNEGSKA (reference sequence). The CDR3 loop spans 13 amino acids. V was clipped by 7 bases and J by 7 bases; unmatched bases: 8. This chain's CDR3 is CSVLAGVINEQFF. DNA for the CDR3: TGCAGTGTATTAGCGGGAGTAATAAATGAGCAGTTCTTC.

The table lists this clonotype with a count of one. CDR3 DNA: TGTGCCAGCAGTTTCCCGCCAGGGGGTAACACTGAAGCTTTCTTT. It encodes CASSFPPGGNTEAFF. The genes are TRBV28 and TRBJ1-1, with 7 bases matching TRBD1. V trimming: 3 bases; J trimming: 2 bases; junction bases outside the gene matches: 6. The CDR3 is made up of 15 amino acids. CDR1 and CDR2 (germline): MDHEN, SYDVKM.

In this sample, this clonotype turned up many times. The rearrangement links TRBV2 to TRBJ1-6; perhaps TRBD1 as D (5 bases). The CDR3 has 14 residues. With 8 bases removed from V and 9 bases from J, the gap between germline ends came to 17 bases. The germline CDR1 and CDR2 sequences are SNHLY and FYNNEI. The DNA of the CDR3 is TGTGCCAGCTCCCATGAGGGGCGCGCTTCACCCCTCCACTTT. This gives the protein CASSHEGRASPLHF.

This clonotype occurred a few times. The chain uses TRBV7-9 and TRBJ1-2, with TRBD1 matching over 9 bases. Per germline, CDR1 SEHNR and CDR2 FQNEAQ (reference sequence). J lost 8 bases, V lost 5 bases, and 6 bases had no gene match. The CDR3 sequence is 13 residues long. The CDR3 loop reads CASSIQGANGYTF. The CDR3 bases are TGTGCCAGCAGCATACAGGGGGCAAACGGCTACACCTTC.

This clonotype was seen repeatedly, ten times or more. The V and J genes are TRBV7-8 and TRBJ2-3; the D is unclear. CDR3 length: 18 amino acids. Germline CDR1 and CDR2: SGHVS and FQNEAQ. The V gene lost 3 bases and the J gene lost 2 bases, with 21 bases spanning the gap. The CDR3: CASSFHLGKGGDTDTQYF. The CDR3 nucleotides are TGTGCCAGCAGCTTCCACTTAGGGAAGGGCGGCGACACAGATACGCAGTATTTT.

This clonotype has a count of ten or more. This chain links TRBV5-6 with TRBJ2-7; perhaps TRBD1 as D (6 bases). Germline CDR1 SGHDT, CDR2 YYEEEE. CDR3 length: 15 residues. V was pared by 4 bases and J by 2 bases, with 16 bases between. The CDR3 loop reads CASSPADRKAYEQYF. The CDR3 DNA reads TGTGCCAGCAGCCCCGCAGACAGGAAGGCCTACGAGCAGTACTTC.

V is TRBV28 and J is TRBJ1-3, with D possibly being TRBD1 (5 bases). Germline V gives CDR1 MDHEN, CDR2 SYDVKM. The CDR3 extends over 16 amino acids. Between the trimmed V and J ends, which lost 4 bases and 4 bases, there was a span of 17 bases. The CDR3 loop is CASSSRTEGYGNTIYF. Here the CDR3 DNA reads TGTGCCAGCAGTTCCAGGACTGAGGGGTACGGAAACACCATATATTTT.

This clonotype was seen repeatedly, ten times or more. The chain uses TRBV5-1 and TRBJ2-5; tentative D call: TRBD1 (6 bases). This CDR3 has 16 amino acids. Deletions cut 4 bases from V and 5 bases from J, with 21 bases between. Germline V gives CDR1 SGHRS, CDR2 YFSETQ. DNA for the CDR3: TGCGCCAGCAGCCTCCTCTCCGGGACACCCGGGGAGACCCAGTACTTC. Residues: CASSLLSGTPGETQYF.

This rearrangement joins TRBV28 to TRBJ1-6; D is unresolved. With 2 bases removed from V and 9 bases from J, the gap between germline ends came to 11 bases. This CDR3 is 14 amino acids long. Germline values: CDR1 MDHEN, CDR2 SYDVKM. CDR3 DNA: TGTGCCAGCAGTTTAAGAACACGCGGTTCACCCCTCCACTTT. Translation: CASSLRTRGSPLHF.

The sample holds a few counts of this clonotype. V and J are TRBV7-8 and TRBJ1-2, with TRBD1 matching over 7 bases. The V gene end was trimmed by 1 base and the J gene end by 8 bases; junction bases not matched to a gene: 4. Germline loops: CDR1 SGHVS, CDR2 FQNEAQ. The CDR3 covers 13 residues. The chain's CDR3 is CASSLGTGGGYTF. The CDR3 DNA reads as TGTGCCAGCAGCTTAGGGACAGGAGGAGGCTACACCTTC.

This clonotype was seen a few times. The chain uses TRBV7-9 and TRBJ2-3; D ambiguous. The V gene's germline CDR1 is SEHNR and CDR2 FQNEAQ (reference sequence). The length of the CDR3 is 15 residues. Trimming took off 1 base at V and 2 bases at J, with 10 bases between the two ends. Here the CDR3 DNA reads TGTGCCAGCAGCTTAGATGGGCCCGACACAGATACGCAGTATTTT. This encodes CASSLDGPDTDTQYF.